Listed below are T cell receptor beta chains from one sample, sequenced in a study of human T cells and chemical hapten exposure. TCRdb called the RACE reads again in MiXCR, with one record for every CDR3 protein. The sample shows a few hundred thousand distinct CDR3 sequences, around 5% of them seen only once. Sequencing was performed on whole blood, taken in connection with sensitization to the hapten diphenylcyclopropenone (DPC). Source of these receptors: a woman aged 50 to 60 with alopecia areata. Some clones in this sample may be carry-over from other donors' samples. CDR3s include the opening cysteine and the closing phenylalanine or tryptophan. The D gene is left open where the match is weak. Clone size is given for some rows only: seen once, a few or many times, or a class if the clone is expanded.

. | TRBJ2-5 | many | TRBV28 | . | CASSFLAGPETQYF
. | TRBJ2-3 | many | TRBV28 | TGTGCCAGCAGTCGGGGGACTTCGGGTACGCAGTATTTT | CASSRGTSGTQYF
. | TRBJ1-1 | many | TRBV15 | TGTGCCACCAGCAGAGGGGGGGGACTCAGACACACTGAAGCTTTCTTT | CATSRGGGLRHTEAFF
TRBD1 | TRBJ2-7 | . | TRBV6-6 | TGTGCCAGCAGCACGGGACAGACCTCCGCGTCGCAGTACTTC | CASSTGQTSASQYF
. | TRBJ2-1 | many | TRBV24-1 | TGTGCCACCAGTGTCGAAGGCTGGGAGCAGTTCTTC | CATSVEGWEQFF
. | TRBJ1-4 | many | TRBV7-6 | TGTGCCAGCAGCTTAGGGCAGCCCGGGGAAAAACTGTTTTTT | CASSLGQPGEKLFF
TRBD2 | TRBJ2-3 | many | TRBV27 | TGTGCCAGCAGTTTCGGCGGGGGGGCGGCAGATACGCAGTATTTT | CASSFGGGAADTQYF
TRBD1 | TRBJ1-6 | . | TRBV7-9 | TGTGCCAGCAGTCCCCCTGCGGCAGGGGGCGATTCACCCCTCCACTTT | CASSPPAAGGDSPLHF
TRBD1 | TRBJ1-4 | many | TRBV7-6 | TGTGCCAGCAGCTTTTCCTCGGACAGGGGGCAGGGTGAAAAACTGTTTTTT | CASSFSSDRGQGEKLFF
. | TRBJ2-6 | many | TRBV9 | TGTGCCAGCAGCGTAGAAGGCTCTGGGGCCAACGTCCTGACTTTC | CASSVEGSGANVLTF
. | TRBJ1-4 | many | TRBV10-3 | TGTGCCATCAGTGAGTCGTTGGCCTTTAATGAAAAACTGTTTTTT | CAISESLAFNEKLFF
. | TRBJ1-5 | few | TRBV2 | TGTGCCAGCAGTGTGGGCAGGGTGGGGAATCAGCCCCAGCATTTT | CASSVGRVGNQPQHF
. | TRBJ2-5 | few | TRBV7-9 | TGTGCCAGCAGCTCCCCGCGGGGCCCTGAGACCCAGTACTTC | CASSSPRGPETQYF
. | TRBJ2-3 | few | TRBV6-5 | TGTGCCAGCAGTCCTCACGGGAGTAAGGGTGGAGATACGCAGTATTTT | CASSPHGSKGGDTQYF